This T cell receptor beta chain derives from a study of control samples from healthy donors and cancer patients. Trimming removed 4 bases from V and 4 bases from J; junction bases left unmatched: 8. The CDR3 has 15 amino acids. Germline V gene sequence: CDR1 KGHSH, CDR2 LQKENI. This clone was counted once. Method: immunoSEQ multiplex PCR; TCRdb's copy keeps in-frame clones and lacks some. The sample has roughly 190,000 clones; roughly 91% are singletons. The chain has TRBV18 and TRBJ2-5; 8 bases align to TRBD2. The clonotype comes from a woman aged 30 to 39 in good health. The specimen sequenced was blood. In DNA form, the CDR3 reads TGTGCCAGCTCACTTTACGGGGGGGCCGGAGAGACCCAGTACTTC. Its translation is CASSLYGGAGETQYF.